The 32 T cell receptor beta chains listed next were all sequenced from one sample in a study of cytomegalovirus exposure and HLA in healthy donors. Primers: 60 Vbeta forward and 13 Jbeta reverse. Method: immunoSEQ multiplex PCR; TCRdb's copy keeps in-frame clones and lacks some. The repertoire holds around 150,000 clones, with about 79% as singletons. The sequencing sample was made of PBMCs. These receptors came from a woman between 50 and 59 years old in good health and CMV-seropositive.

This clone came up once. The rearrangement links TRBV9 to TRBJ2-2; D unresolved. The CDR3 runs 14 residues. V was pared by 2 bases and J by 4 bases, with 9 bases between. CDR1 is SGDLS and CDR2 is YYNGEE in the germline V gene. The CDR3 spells CASSVEASTGELFF. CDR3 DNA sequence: TGTGCCAGCAGCGTCGAGGCTAGCACCGGGGAGCTGTTTTTT.

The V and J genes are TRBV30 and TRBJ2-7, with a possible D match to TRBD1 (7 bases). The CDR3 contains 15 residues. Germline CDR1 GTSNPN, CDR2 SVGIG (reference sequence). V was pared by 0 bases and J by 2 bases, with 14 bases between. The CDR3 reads CAWSVGGTAAYEQYF. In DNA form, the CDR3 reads TGTGCCTGGAGTGTAGGCGGGACAGCTGCCTACGAGCAGTACTTC.

CDR3 protein: CASSRELKETQYF. The CDR3 coding sequence is TGTGCCAGCAGCCGGGAACTAAAAGAGACCCAGTACTTC. The genes are TRBV5-4 and TRBJ2-5; possibly TRBD2 for D (5 bases). Trimming removed 4 bases at V and 3 bases at J, with 10 bases between. The CDR3 length is 13 residues. Per germline, CDR1 SGHNT and CDR2 YYREEE (reference sequence).

The CDR3 nucleotides are TGTGCCAGCAGTTGGGGTCGGGGGGATGCCAAAAACATTCAGTACTTC. The encoded protein is CASSWGRGDAKNIQYF. This chain connects TRBV28 to TRBJ2-4; 7 nucleotides align to TRBD2. Looked up from germline, CDR1 is MDHEN and CDR2 is SYDVKM. V dropped 4 bases and J dropped 1; count of bases not matched to a gene: 7. The CDR3 contains 16 residues.

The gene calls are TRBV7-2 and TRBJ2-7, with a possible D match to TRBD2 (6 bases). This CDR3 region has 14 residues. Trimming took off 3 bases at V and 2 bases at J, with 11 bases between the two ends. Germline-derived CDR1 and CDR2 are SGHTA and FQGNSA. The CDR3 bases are TGTGCCAGCAGCTTTTCGCGGGGCCCCTACGAGCAGTACTTC. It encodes CASSFSRGPYEQYF.

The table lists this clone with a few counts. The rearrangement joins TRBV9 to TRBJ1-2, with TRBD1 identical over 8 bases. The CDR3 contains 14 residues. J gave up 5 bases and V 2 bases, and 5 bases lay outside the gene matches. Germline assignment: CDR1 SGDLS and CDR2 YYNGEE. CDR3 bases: TGTGCCAGCAGCGTCGACAGGGGCCCTTATGGCTACACCTTC. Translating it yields CASSVDRGPYGYTF.

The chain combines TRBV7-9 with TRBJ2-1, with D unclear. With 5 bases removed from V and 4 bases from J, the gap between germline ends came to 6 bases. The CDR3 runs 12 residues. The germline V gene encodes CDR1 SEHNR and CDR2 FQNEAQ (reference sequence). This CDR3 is CASSARYNEQFF. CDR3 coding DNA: TGTGCCAGCAGCGCCAGGTACAATGAGCAGTTCTTC.

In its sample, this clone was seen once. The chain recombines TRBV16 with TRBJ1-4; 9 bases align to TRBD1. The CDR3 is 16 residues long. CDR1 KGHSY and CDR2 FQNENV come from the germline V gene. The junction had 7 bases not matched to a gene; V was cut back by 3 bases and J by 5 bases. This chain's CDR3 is CASSQGTGRRNEKLFF. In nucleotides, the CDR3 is TGTGCCAGCAGCCAGGGGACAGGGAGAAGGAATGAAAAACTGTTTTTT.

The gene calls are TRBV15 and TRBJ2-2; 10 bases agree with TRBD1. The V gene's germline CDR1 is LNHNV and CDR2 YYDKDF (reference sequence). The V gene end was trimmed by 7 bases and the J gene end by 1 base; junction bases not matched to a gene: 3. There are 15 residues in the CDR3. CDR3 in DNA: TGTGCCACCAAGACAGGGGGCAGGAACACCGGGGAGCTGTTTTTT. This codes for CATKTGGRNTGELFF.

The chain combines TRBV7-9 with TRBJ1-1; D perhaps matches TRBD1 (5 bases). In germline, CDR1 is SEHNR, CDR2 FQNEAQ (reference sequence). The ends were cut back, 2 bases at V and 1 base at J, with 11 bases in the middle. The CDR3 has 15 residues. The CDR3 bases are TGTGCCAGCAGCTTATTTGAAGGGGCGAACACTGAAGCTTTCTTT. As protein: CASSLFEGANTEAFF.

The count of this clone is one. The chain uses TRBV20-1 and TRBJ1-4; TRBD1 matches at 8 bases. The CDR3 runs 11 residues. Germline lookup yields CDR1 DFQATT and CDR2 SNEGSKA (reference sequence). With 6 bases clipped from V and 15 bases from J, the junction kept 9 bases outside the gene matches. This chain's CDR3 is CSASPETGVFF. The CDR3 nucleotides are TGCAGTGCCTCTCCCGAGACAGGGGTGTTTTTT.

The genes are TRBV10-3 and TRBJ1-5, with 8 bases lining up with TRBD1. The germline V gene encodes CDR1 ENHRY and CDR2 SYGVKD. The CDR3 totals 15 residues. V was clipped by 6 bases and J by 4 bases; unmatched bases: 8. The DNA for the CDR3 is TGTGCCATCAGCCCAGGGGGCGCGAATAATCAGCCCCAGCATTTT. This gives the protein CAISPGGANNQPQHF.

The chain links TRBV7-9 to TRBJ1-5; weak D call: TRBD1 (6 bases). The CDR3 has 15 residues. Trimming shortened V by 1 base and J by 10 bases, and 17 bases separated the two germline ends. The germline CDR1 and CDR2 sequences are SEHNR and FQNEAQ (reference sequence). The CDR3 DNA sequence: TGTGCCAGCAGCTTAGATTCAGGGGATCCAGGACCCCAGCATTTT. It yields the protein CASSLDSGDPGPQHF.

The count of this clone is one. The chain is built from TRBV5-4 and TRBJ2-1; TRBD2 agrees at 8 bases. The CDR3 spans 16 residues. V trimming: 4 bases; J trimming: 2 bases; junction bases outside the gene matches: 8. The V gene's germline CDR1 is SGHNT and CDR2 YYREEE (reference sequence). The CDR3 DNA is TGTGCCAGCAGCCCCACCCTAGCGGGCGCCTACAATGAGCAGTTCTTC. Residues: CASSPTLAGAYNEQFF. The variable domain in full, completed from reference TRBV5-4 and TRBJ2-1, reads ETGVTQSPTHLIKTRGQQVTLRCSSQSGHNTVSWYQQALGQGPQFIFQYYREEENGRGNFPPRFSGLQFPNYSSELNVNALELDDSALYLCASSPTLAGAYNEQFFGPGTRLTVL.

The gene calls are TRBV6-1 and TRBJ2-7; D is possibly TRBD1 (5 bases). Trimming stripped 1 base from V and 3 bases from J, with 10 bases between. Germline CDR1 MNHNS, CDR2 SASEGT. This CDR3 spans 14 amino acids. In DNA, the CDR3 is TGTGCCAGCAGTGAAGTAGGGGTGGGCTACGAGCAGTACTTC. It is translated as CASSEVGVGYEQYF.

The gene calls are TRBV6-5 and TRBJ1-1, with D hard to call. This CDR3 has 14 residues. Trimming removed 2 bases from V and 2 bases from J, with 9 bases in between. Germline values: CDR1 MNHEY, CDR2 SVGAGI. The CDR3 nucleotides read TGTGCCAGCAGTTACGGAGGAGGAAACACTGAAGCTTTCTTT. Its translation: CASSYGGGNTEAFF.

This chain's CDR3 is CASSLTGTPGRDTQYF. DNA for the CDR3: TGTGCCAGCAGCTTGACCGGGACACCAGGACGCGATACGCAGTATTTT. The V call is TRBV7-2, the J call TRBJ2-3; perhaps TRBD1 as D (6 bases). CDR3 length: 16 residues. The germline V gene has CDR1 SGHTA and CDR2 FQGNSA. V dropped 3 bases and J dropped 6 bases, with 19 bases sitting between them.

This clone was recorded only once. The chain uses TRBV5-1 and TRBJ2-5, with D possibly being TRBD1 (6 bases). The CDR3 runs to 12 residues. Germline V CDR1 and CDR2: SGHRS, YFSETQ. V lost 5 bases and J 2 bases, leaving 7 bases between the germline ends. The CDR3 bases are TGCGCCAGCAGTAGGGGGCAAGAGACCCAGTACTTC. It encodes CASSRGQETQYF.

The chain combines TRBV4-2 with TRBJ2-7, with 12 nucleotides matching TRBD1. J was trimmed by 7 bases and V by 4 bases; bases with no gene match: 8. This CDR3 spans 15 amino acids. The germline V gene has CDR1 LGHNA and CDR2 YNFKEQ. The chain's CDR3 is CASSPPGQGAREQYF. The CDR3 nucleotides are TGTGCCAGCAGCCCTCCGGGACAGGGGGCGCGGGAGCAGTACTTC.

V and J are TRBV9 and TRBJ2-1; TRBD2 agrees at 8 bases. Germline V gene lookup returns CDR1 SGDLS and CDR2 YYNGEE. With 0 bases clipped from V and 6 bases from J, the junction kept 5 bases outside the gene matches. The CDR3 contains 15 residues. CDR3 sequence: CASSVVSGSSNEQFF. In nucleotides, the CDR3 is TGTGCCAGCAGCGTAGTCAGCGGGAGCTCCAATGAGCAGTTCTTC.

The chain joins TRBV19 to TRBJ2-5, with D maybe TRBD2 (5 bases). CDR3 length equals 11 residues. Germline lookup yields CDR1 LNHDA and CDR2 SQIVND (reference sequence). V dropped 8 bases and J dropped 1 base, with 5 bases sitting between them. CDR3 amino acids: CASGLQETQYF. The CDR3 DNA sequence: TGTGCCAGTGGACTCCAAGAGACCCAGTACTTC.

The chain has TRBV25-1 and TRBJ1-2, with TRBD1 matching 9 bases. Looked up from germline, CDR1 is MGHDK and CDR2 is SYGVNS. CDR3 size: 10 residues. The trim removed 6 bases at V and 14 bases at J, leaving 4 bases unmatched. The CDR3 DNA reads TGTGCCAGCAGCGGGACAGGGTGGACCTTC. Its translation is CASSGTGWTF.

CDR3 DNA: TGTGCCAGCAGTGAAGGGTATAGCGGACGCCAGAATCAGCCCCAGCATTTT. This codes for CASSEGYSGRQNQPQHF. This chain uses TRBV6-1 with TRBJ1-5; D unresolved. Trimming left V 1 base short and J 4 bases short, with 17 bases between. The CDR3 runs to 17 residues. Germline-derived CDR1 and CDR2 are MNHNS and SASEGT.

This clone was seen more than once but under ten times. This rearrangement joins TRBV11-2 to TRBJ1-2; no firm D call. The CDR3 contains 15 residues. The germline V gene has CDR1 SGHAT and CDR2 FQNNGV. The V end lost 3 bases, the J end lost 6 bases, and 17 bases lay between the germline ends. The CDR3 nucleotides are TGTGCCAGCAGCTTGAGAGGGCTGGATGCGGATGGCTACACCTTC. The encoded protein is CASSLRGLDADGYTF.

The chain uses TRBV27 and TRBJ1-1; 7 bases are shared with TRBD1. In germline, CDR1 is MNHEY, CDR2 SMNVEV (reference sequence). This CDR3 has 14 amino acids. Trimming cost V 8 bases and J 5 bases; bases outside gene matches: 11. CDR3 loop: CASHSLDRVTEAFF. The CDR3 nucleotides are TGTGCCAGCCATTCCCTCGACAGGGTGACTGAAGCTTTCTTT.

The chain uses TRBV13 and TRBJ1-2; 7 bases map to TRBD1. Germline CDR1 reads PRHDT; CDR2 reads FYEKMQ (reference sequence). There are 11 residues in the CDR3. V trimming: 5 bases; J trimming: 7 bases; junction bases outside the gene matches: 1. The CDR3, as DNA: TGTGCCAGCAGCCGGGACAGTGGCTACACCTTC. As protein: CASSRDSGYTF.

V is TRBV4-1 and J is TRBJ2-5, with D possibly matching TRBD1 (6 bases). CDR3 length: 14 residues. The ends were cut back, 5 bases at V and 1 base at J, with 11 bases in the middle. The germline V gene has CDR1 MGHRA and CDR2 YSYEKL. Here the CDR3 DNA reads TGCGCCAGCAGCTTAAGACAGGCCCAAGAGACCCAGTACTTC. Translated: CASSLRQAQETQYF.

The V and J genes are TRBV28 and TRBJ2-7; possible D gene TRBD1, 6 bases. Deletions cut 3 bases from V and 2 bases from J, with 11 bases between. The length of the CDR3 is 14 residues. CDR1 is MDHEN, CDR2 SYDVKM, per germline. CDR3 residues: CASSFAGVAYEQYF. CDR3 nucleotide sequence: TGTGCCAGCAGTTTCGCAGGGGTCGCCTACGAGCAGTACTTC.

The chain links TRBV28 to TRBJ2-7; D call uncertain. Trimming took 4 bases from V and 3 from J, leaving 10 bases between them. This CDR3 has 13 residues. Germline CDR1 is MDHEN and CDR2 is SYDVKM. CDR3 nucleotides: TGTGCCAGCAGTTCCCCTTCGAGCTACGAGCAGTACTTC. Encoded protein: CASSSPSSYEQYF.

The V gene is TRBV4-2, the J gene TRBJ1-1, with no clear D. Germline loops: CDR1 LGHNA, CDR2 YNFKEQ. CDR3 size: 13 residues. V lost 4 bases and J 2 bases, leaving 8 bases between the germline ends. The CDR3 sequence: CASSPRVNTEAFF. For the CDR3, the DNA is TGTGCCAGCAGCCCTCGGGTCAACACTGAAGCTTTCTTT.

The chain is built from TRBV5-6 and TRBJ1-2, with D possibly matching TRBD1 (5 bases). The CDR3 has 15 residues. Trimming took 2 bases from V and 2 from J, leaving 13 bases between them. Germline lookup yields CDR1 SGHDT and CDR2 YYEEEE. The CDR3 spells CASSFKQVTNYGYTF. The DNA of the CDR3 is TGTGCCAGCAGCTTCAAACAGGTGACAAACTATGGCTACACCTTC.

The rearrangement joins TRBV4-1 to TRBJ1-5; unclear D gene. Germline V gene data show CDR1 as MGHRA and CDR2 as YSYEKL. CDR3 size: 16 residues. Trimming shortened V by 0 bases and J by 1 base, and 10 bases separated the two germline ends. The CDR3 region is CASSQEGVVSNQPQHF. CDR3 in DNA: TGCGCCAGCAGCCAAGAAGGAGTCGTGAGCAATCAGCCCCAGCATTTT.